The clone carrying this T cell receptor beta chain was seen a few times. Trimming removed 5 bases from V and 4 bases from J; junction bases left unmatched: 6. This CDR3 region has 15 residues. CDR1 and CDR2 from the germline V gene are SNHLY and FYNNEI. TCRdb re-analysed the RT-PCR reads in MiXCR, keeping a single row per CDR3 protein. The sample carries almost 700,000 distinct CDR3 sequences, 13% to 15% recorded once. The chain carries TRBV2 and TRBJ1-1, with TRBD1 matching over 11 bases. The sequenced material came from memory CD4+ T cells from blood. The receptor was derived from a female donor in good health, serving as a healthy control. This chain's CDR3 is CASSRDRGDRTEAFF. Written as DNA, the CDR3 is TGTGCCAGCAGTCGGGACAGGGGGGACCGCACTGAAGCTTTCTTT.